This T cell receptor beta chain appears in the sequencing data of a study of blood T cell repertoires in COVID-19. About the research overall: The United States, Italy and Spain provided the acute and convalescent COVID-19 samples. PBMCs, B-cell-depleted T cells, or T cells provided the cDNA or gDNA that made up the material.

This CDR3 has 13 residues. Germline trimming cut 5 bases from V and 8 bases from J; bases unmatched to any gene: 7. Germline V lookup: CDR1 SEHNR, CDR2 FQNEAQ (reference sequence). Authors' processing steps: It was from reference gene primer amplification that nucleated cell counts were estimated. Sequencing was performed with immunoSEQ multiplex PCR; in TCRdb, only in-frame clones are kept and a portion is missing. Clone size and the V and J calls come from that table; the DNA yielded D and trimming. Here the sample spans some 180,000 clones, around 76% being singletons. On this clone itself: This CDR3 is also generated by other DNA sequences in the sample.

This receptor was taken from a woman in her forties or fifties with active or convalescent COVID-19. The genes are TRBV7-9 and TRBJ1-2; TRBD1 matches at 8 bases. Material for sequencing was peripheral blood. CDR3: CASSLQGAGGYTF. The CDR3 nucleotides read TGTGCCAGCAGCCTGCAGGGGGCAGGGGGCTACACCTTC.